Presented here are 18 T cell receptor beta chains from one specimen sequenced in a study of identical twins. TCRdb processed the 5' RACE reads anew with MiXCR; each CDR3 protein has one entry. The repertoire consists of approximately 700,000 distinct CDR3 sequences, with roughly 6.2% occurring once and the leading ten covering approximately 2%. The sequencing sample was made of naive T cells sorted from blood. Receptors originate from a man younger than 30 in good health.

The CDR3 region has the DNA TGTGCCAGCAGCCCAAGGAATCGCGGGAGTGTGGTCGATGAGCAGTTCTTC. This encodes CASSPRNRGSVVDEQFF. The chain carries TRBV4-2 and TRBJ2-1, with 7 bases fitting TRBD2. V shed 4 bases, J shed 8 bases, and the junction held 17 bases outside the gene matches. CDR1 is LGHNA, CDR2 YNFKEQ, per germline. The CDR3 is made up of 17 amino acids.

This clonotype was detected ten times or more. The rearrangement uses TRBV25-1 and TRBJ2-1, with 13 bases that match TRBD2. V trimming: 3 bases; J trimming: 1 base; junction bases outside the gene matches: 12. This CDR3 spans 20 amino acids. The germline gives CDR1 MGHDK, CDR2 SYGVNS. The CDR3 DNA reads as TGTGCCAGCAGTGATCCTTGGACTAGCGGGAGATCAGTTTCCTACAATGAGCAGTTCTTC. Translating gives CASSDPWTSGRSVSYNEQFF. The whole variable domain, remainder taken from reference TRBV25-1 and TRBJ2-1, is EADIYQTPRYLVIGTGKKITLECSQTMGHDKMYWYQQDPGMELHLIHYSYGVNSTEKGDLSSESTVSRIRTEHFPLTLESARPSHTSQYLCASSDPWTSGRSVSYNEQFFGPGTRLTVL.

This clonotype has a single count. This may arise from a read error, as a much more abundant clone is one base away. The gene calls are TRBV5-1 and TRBJ2-1, with 7 bases aligning to TRBD1. The junction had 7 bases not matched to a gene; V was cut back by 4 bases and J by 6 bases. Germline CDR1 is SGHRS and CDR2 is YFSETQ. The CDR3 consists of 14 residues. In DNA form, the CDR3 reads TGCGCCAGCAGCCCTGGACAGGTCTGCAATGAGCAGTTCTTC. Its translation is CASSPGQVCNEQFF.

V usage is TRBV18 and J usage is TRBJ2-7; D is ambiguous. The CDR3 runs to 14 residues. Germline V gene data show CDR1 as KGHSH and CDR2 as LQKENI. Trimming cost V 3 bases and J 0 bases, with 9 bases left between them. The CDR3 sequence is CASSPVRNSYEQYF. CDR3 nucleotides: TGTGCCAGCTCACCGGTGAGAAACTCCTACGAGCAGTACTTC.

This chain connects TRBV20-1 to TRBJ2-7; TRBD2 matches 7 bases. J lost 3 bases, V lost 1 base, and 9 bases had no gene match. This CDR3 is 15 amino acids long. The germline V gene encodes CDR1 DFQATT and CDR2 SNEGSKA (reference sequence). The CDR3 protein is CSARGGGRGGYEQYF. The CDR3 nucleotides are TGCAGTGCTAGAGGTGGCGGGAGAGGAGGCTACGAGCAGTACTTC.

This clonotype turned up a few times. J is TRBJ2-7 and V is TRBV27, with D possibly TRBD2 on 6 matching bases. This CDR3 has 12 residues. The germline CDR1 and CDR2 sequences are MNHEY and SMNVEV (reference sequence). The ends were cut back, 11 bases at V and 2 bases at J, with 13 bases in the middle. The CDR3 nucleotides are TGTGCCGGAGGGGACCCAGCCTACGAGCAGTACTTC. Translated, it gives CAGGDPAYEQYF.

The V and J genes are TRBV5-1 and TRBJ2-7; a weak D match, TRBD1 (6 bases). Germline loops: CDR1 SGHRS, CDR2 YFSETQ. V lost 6 bases and J lost 1, with 20 bases in between. The CDR3 is 16 amino acids. CDR3 region: CASTHFPDSSSYEQYF. The CDR3 DNA follows: TGCGCCAGCACCCACTTTCCGGACAGTTCGTCCTACGAGCAGTACTTC.

The J gene is TRBJ2-7, the V gene TRBV7-2; 9 nucleotides line up with TRBD2. This CDR3 region has 17 residues. J gave up 7 bases and V 4 bases, and 17 bases lay outside the gene matches. The germline CDR1 and CDR2 sequences are SGHTA and FQGNSA. DNA of the CDR3: TGTGCCAGCAGCTCCAACGCTGGCGGGAGGGCCCTTCGGGAGCAGTACTTC. It is translated as CASSSNAGGRALREQYF. Variable domain in full (rest from reference TRBV7-2 and TRBJ2-7): GAGVSQSPSNKVTEKGKDVELRCDPISGHTALYWYRQSLGQGLEFLIYFQGNSAPDKSGLPSDRFSAERTGGSVSTLTIQRTQQEDSAVYLCASSSNAGGRALREQYFGPGTRLTVT.

Ten or more counts support this clonotype. V is TRBV6-2 or TRBV6-3 and J is TRBJ1-1; D gene unclear. Trimming cost V 6 bases and J 6 bases, with 14 bases left between them. CDR3 length: 13 amino acids. The germline gives CDR1 MNHEY, CDR2 SVGEGT. CDR3 region: CASRRNDWAEAFF. In nucleotides, the CDR3 is TGTGCCAGCAGGAGAAATGATTGGGCTGAAGCTTTCTTT.

This clonotype was observed once. This chain connects TRBV10-3 to TRBJ2-1; 10 nucleotides align to TRBD2. Unmatched junction bases numbered 3, after V lost 9 bases and J lost 4 bases. The CDR3 has 13 residues. Germline assignment: CDR1 ENHRY and CDR2 SYGVKD. The CDR3 DNA sequence: TGTGCCATGGGGACTAGCGCGTACAATGAGCAGTTCTTC. Its protein product is CAMGTSAYNEQFF.

This clonotype showed up many times. CDR3 sequence reads: CASSVGTGGADTEAFF. CDR3 DNA sequence: TGTGCCAGCAGCGTAGGGACAGGGGGCGCGGACACTGAAGCTTTCTTT. The chain carries TRBV9 and TRBJ1-1; 11 bases line up with TRBD1. V was pared by 0 bases and J by 3 bases, with 4 bases of the junction left unmatched. CDR1 SGDLS and CDR2 YYNGEE come from the germline V gene. The CDR3 is 16 residues long.

This clonotype has ten or more counts. V and J are TRBV4-3 and TRBJ1-5, with D possibly being TRBD1 (5 bases). The CDR3 totals 16 residues. V lost 0 bases to trimming and J lost 6 bases, with 15 bases between them. Per germline, CDR1 LGHNA and CDR2 YSLEER. CDR3 loop: CASSQDTPGSGQPQHF. The DNA of the CDR3 is TGCGCCAGCAGCCAAGATACTCCAGGGTCGGGTCAGCCCCAGCATTTT.

In this sample, this clonotype turned up many times. In DNA form, the CDR3 reads TGCGCCAGCAGTAGGGAGGGAGACCGTACGCAGTATTTT. Translation gives CASSREGDRTQYF. The V and J genes are TRBV5-1 and TRBJ2-3; 7 bases map to TRBD2. The junction had 8 bases not matched to a gene; V was cut back by 5 bases and J by 8 bases. The CDR3 consists of 13 residues. Germline lookup yields CDR1 SGHRS and CDR2 YFSETQ.

This clonotype turned up a few times. The CDR3 bases are TGTGCCAGCAGCCACCCAAGGGGGGACAGGGTAAATGAGCAGTTCTTC. It yields the protein CASSHPRGDRVNEQFF. The chain links TRBV14 to TRBJ2-1; 9 nucleotides match TRBD1. V lost 3 bases and J lost 7; bases outside the gene matches: 10. The germline V gene encodes CDR1 SGHDN and CDR2 FVKESK. The CDR3 totals 16 residues.

This clonotype was recorded a few times. V and J are TRBV12-3 or TRBV12-4 and TRBJ2-4; no clear D. The V end lost 4 bases, the J end lost 6 bases, and 10 bases lay between the germline ends. The CDR3 extends over 13 amino acids. DNA of the CDR3: TGTGCCAGCAGTTCTGCAGGAACAAACATTCAGTACTTC. Its translation is CASSSAGTNIQYF.

The rearrangement uses TRBV12-3 or TRBV12-4 and TRBJ1-2; TRBD1 aligns across 11 bases. V lost 0 bases and J lost 7; bases outside the gene matches: 7. CDR3 length equals 16 residues. CDR3 nucleotides: TGTGCCAGCAGTTTAGCTACCAGGACAGGGGGCTTTGGCTACACCTTC. Translating gives CASSLATRTGGFGYTF.

This clonotype was seen repeatedly, ten times or more. The rearrangement joins TRBV12-3 or TRBV12-4 to TRBJ1-5; D remains ambiguous. The V and J ends lost 5 bases and 13 bases respectively, with 15 bases between them. The CDR3 contains 12 residues. CDR3 DNA: TGTGCCAGCAGTCAAGGACCCCGGGCACAGCATTTT. Its protein is CASSQGPRAQHF.

This clonotype occurred a few times. The chain has TRBV6-2 or TRBV6-3 and TRBJ2-1, with 7 bases lining up with TRBD1. The CDR3 runs 14 residues. The trim removed 0 bases at V and 7 bases at J, leaving 3 bases unmatched. Looked up from germline, CDR1 is MNHEY and CDR2 is SVGEGT. Here the CDR3 reads CASSYSGQANEQFF. CDR3 in DNA: TGTGCCAGCAGTTACTCCGGACAGGCTAATGAGCAGTTCTTC.